This T cell receptor beta chain derives from a study of shared clonotypes between healthy human individuals. In replicate PCRs of sorted subsets, roughly 210 ng DNA, tens of thousands of T cell genomes, was used. Method: immunoSEQ multiplex PCR; TCRdb's copy keeps in-frame clones and lacks some. This sample has millions of clones, with approximately 94% found just once. Looked up from germline, CDR1 is SGDLS and CDR2 is YYNGEE. V was pared by 0 bases and J by 0 bases, with 12 bases between. The CDR3 totals 16 residues. The study's findings and limits: Rarefaction analysis demonstrated incomplete sorted-subset sequencing notwithstanding large depth. Owing to a small donor count, the genetic and exposure-history diversity represented was limited. Clonotypes not shared had lower generation probabilities than those common to all four donors.

CD45RO-negative CD8 cells positively selected for CCR7 made up the naive population, which excluded terminally differentiated effector memory CD45RA+ cells. For this clone: The antigen is unknown.

Sequencing was carried out using naive CD8+ T cells from PBMCs. The chain combines TRBV9 with TRBJ1-2; no definite D call. The clonotype comes from a man aged 18 to 35 in good health. Some clones in this sample may be carry-over from other donors' samples. The CDR3 spells CASSVGSPGSNYGYTF. The DNA for the CDR3 is TGTGCCAGCAGCGTAGGGAGTCCAGGATCTAACTATGGCTACACCTTC.